These 7 T cell receptor beta chains share one sample of origin, sequenced in a study of blood T cell repertoires in COVID-19 (TCRdb year 2020). The library was made by the immunoSEQ multiplex PCR assay. TCRdb mirrors the immuneACCESS table, restricted to in-frame sequences. Some clones are absent from its copies; in checked studies, under half trace to an unresolved V gene, and the reason for the others is unknown. Here the sample has 300,000 to 450,000 clones; around nine tenths occur a single time. 2.5% to 3.5% of the sample rests with the top ten. The sample consisted of peripheral blood. The receptor source for this set is a human donor in a cohort sampled during active COVID-19.

The chain uses TRBV28 and TRBJ2-7, with 9 positions matching TRBD1. Germline V CDR1 and CDR2: MDHEN, SYDVKM. V lost 5 bases to trimming and J lost 2 bases; unmatched junction nucleotides: 4. The CDR3 totals 14 residues. DNA for the CDR3: TGTGCCAGCAGTACGGGACAGGGCCCCTACGAGCAGTACTTC. This codes for CASSTGQGPYEQYF.

The chain links TRBV10-3 to TRBJ1-1; no firm D call. The germline V gene has CDR1 ENHRY and CDR2 SYGVKD. The V end was cut by 8 bases, the J end by 5 bases, with 15 bases between. The CDR3 length is 13 residues. The CDR3 region has the DNA TGTGCCATCTGGCCGGGAGGTCGGACTGAAGCTTTCTTT. It specifies CAIWPGGRTEAFF.

This chain links TRBV12-3 or TRBV12-4 with TRBJ1-2; no firm D call. CDR3 length: 13 residues. The V end was cut by 2 bases, the J end by 3 bases, with 7 bases between. The CDR3, as DNA: TGTGCCAGCAGTTTAAAAGCCTACTATGGCTACACCTTC. As protein: CASSLKAYYGYTF.

The chain combines TRBV7-2 with TRBJ2-3, with 8 bases lining up with TRBD2. The CDR3 sequence is 17 residues long. The J segment lost 3 bases and the V segment lost 3 bases, leaving 11 bases of the junction unmatched. Per the germline V gene, CDR1 is SGHTA and CDR2 is FQGNSA. The CDR3 DNA follows: TGTGCCAGCAGCTTGGTCTCATCGGGGGGGCCGACAGATACGCAGTATTTT. Encoded protein: CASSLVSSGGPTDTQYF. Full variable domain (remainder filled in from reference TRBV7-2 and TRBJ2-3): GAGVSQSPSNKVTEKGKDVELRCDPISGHTALYWYRQSLGQGLEFLIYFQGNSAPDKSGLPSDRFSAERTGGSVSTLTIQRTQQEDSAVYLCASSLVSSGGPTDTQYFGPGTRLTVL.

The gene calls are TRBV6-5 and TRBJ1-1; TRBD1 is a possible D gene (5 bases). This CDR3 contains 13 residues. Germline V gene sequence: CDR1 MNHEY, CDR2 SVGAGI. The V gene lost 5 bases and the J gene lost 5 bases, with 12 bases spanning the gap. CDR3 sequence (DNA): TGTGCCAGCAGTAACCGGGGGGAAACTGAAGCTTTCTTT. As protein: CASSNRGETEAFF.

This clone was observed a single time. This rearrangement joins TRBV4-1 to TRBJ2-2; D is uncertain. The V end was cut by 4 bases, the J end by 0 bases, with 9 bases between. Germline assignment: CDR1 MGHRA and CDR2 YSYEKL. The CDR3 is 15 residues long. CDR3 in DNA: TGCGCCAGCAGCCTCCGACTCCCGAACACCGGGGAGCTGTTTTTT. Residues: CASSLRLPNTGELFF.

This sequence joins TRBV3-1 (or the pseudogene TRBV3-2) and TRBJ1-5; the D gene is possibly TRBD1 (6 bases). The length of the CDR3 is 19 residues. The V gene lost 0 bases and the J gene lost 6 bases, with 24 bases spanning the gap. Germline lookup yields CDR1 LGHDT and CDR2 YNNKEL (reference sequence). The CDR3 DNA follows: TGTGCCAGCAGCCAAGAAAGGAACAGGGCCCTAACAATAGGTCAGCCCCAGCATTTT. It is translated as CASSQERNRALTIGQPQHF.